These T cell receptor beta chains were read from a single sample in a study of cytomegalovirus exposure and HLA in healthy donors. The repertoire was sequenced with immunoSEQ multiplex PCR; TCRdb's copy has only in-frame clones and lacks some. The table lists around 210,000 clones, around 84% of them singletons. Sequencing was done on a sample of PBMCs. The receptors stem from a girl between 2 and 10 years old in good health and CMV-seronegative. Each CDR3 is given without its conserved first and last residue.

V gene: TRBV7-6; CDR3 protein: ASSSPQGAARNEQF
V gene: TRBV11-2; CDR3 protein: ASSLDRDERGANVLT
V gene: TRBV6-6; CDR3 protein: ASRDTRVNTEAF
V gene: TRBV15; CDR3 protein: ATSRDLRQGTYEQY
V gene: TRBV6-5; CDR3 protein: ASRGLAGAADTQY
V gene: TRBV9; CDR3 protein: ASSPSGTGVGTDTQY
V gene: TRBV30; CDR3 protein: AWSVRGGYGYT
V gene: TRBV5-5; CDR3 protein: ASSLVAVQETQY
V gene: TRBV5-1; CDR3 protein: ASSLSAGYEQY
V gene: TRBV4-1; CDR3 protein: ASSQGGAGAISTDTQY
V gene: TRBV19; CDR3 protein: ASSIGLGTDTQY